This T cell receptor (beta chain) originates from a study of CD8 T cells in ankylosing spondylitis. Notes on this clonotype: No antigen is known for it.

Regarding the study as a whole: Characteristic of ankylosing spondylitis blood, it appeared, was a TCR beta motif comprising several highly homologous variants. Disease-associated clones were CD8+ and fairly uncommon in peripheral blood. There was reportedly significant enrichment of clones that were disease-linked in matched ankylosing spondylitis synovial fluid.

Germline V gene data show CDR1 as SGHRS and CDR2 as YFSETQ. This CDR3 contains 16 residues. V was clipped by 4 bases and J by 1 base; unmatched bases: 7. Quantitative 5'-RACE with molecular barcodes was used to make the TCR beta libraries. TCRdb re-called the 5' RACE reads with MiXCR, one entry per CDR3 protein. The table includes about 240,000 distinct CDR3 sequences, more than 20% detected once. This clonotype was sampled from a male donor with ankylosing spondylitis or in good health (not recorded which). Sequencing was performed on blood, either unsorted or a sorted T cell fraction (not recorded which). The chain links TRBV5-1 to TRBJ2-5, with 10 bases lining up with TRBD2. CDR3 sequence: CASSPGTSVAQETQYF. The CDR3, as DNA: TGCGCCAGCAGCCCGGGGACTAGCGTTGCCCAAGAGACCCAGTACTTC.